The clone carrying this TCR beta chain was counted a few times. Its antigen remains unidentified. This specimen belongs to a study of T cell responses to AZD1222 COVID-19 vaccine. Method: immunoSEQ multiplex PCR; TCRdb's copy keeps in-frame clones and lacks some. The data show 57,000 or so clones, with more than 80% seen just once and approximately 19% held by the top ten. Study-level points and caveats: Unmutated variant regions are reportedly targeted by nearly half of spike-specific TCRs. In all cases, repertoires were sampled only after the peak T cell response. Among vaccine-associated CD4 TCRs, coverage spanned spike, with dominance at 160-218 and 743-854. Donors were chiefly white British, with a greater number of females, and clonal diversity was perhaps underestimated.

Germline CDR1 and CDR2: LNHDA and SQIVND (reference sequence). This CDR3 is 16 amino acids long. The V end was cut by 1 base, the J end by 0 bases, with 7 bases between. This sequence joins TRBV19 and TRBJ2-6; D not resolved. The sample in question was peripheral blood, obtained on day 0 of MenACWY control vaccination. The TCR was taken from an adult in good health. CDR3 protein: CASSIVPGSGANVLTF. The CDR3 nucleotides read TGTGCCAGTAGTATAGTTCCGGGCTCTGGGGCCAACGTCCTGACTTTC.